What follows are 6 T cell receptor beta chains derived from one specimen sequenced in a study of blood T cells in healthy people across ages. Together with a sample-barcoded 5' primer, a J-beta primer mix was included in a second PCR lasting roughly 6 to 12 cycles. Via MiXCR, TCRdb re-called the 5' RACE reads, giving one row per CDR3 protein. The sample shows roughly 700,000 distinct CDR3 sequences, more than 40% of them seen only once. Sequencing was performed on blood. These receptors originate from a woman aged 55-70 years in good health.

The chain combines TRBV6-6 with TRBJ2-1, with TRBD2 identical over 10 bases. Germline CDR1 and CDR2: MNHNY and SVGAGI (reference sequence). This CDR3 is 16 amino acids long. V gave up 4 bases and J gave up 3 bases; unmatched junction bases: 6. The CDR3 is CASSCRASGSYNEQFF. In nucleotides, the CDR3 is TGTGCCAGCAGTTGCAGGGCTAGCGGGAGCTACAATGAGCAGTTCTTC.

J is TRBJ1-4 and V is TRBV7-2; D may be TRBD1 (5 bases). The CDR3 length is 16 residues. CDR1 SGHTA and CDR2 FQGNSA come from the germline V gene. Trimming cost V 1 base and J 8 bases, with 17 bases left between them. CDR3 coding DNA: TGTGCCAGCAGCTTAGGCTACGGGGCCTCTGGGGAAAAACTGTTTTTT. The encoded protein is CASSLGYGASGEKLFF.

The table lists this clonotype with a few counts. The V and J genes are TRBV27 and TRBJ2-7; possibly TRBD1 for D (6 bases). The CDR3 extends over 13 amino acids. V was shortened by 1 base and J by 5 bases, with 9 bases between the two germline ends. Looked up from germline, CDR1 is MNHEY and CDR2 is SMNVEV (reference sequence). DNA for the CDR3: TGTGCCAGCAGTTTATTGGACAGCCACGAGCAGTACTTC. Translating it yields CASSLLDSHEQYF.

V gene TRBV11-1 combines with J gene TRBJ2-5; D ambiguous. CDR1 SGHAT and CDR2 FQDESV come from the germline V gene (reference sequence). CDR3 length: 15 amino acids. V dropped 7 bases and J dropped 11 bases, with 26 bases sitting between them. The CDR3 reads CASTPLRSSSYKQYF. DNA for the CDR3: TGTGCCAGCACCCCGCTCCGAAGTTCCTCCTACAAGCAGTACTTC. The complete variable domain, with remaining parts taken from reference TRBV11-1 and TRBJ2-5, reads EAEVAQSPRYKITEKSQAVAFWCDPISGHATLYWYRQILGQGPELLVQFQDESVVDDSQLPKDRFSAERLKGVDSTLKIQPAELGDSAMYLCASTPLRSSSYKQYFGPGTRLLVL.

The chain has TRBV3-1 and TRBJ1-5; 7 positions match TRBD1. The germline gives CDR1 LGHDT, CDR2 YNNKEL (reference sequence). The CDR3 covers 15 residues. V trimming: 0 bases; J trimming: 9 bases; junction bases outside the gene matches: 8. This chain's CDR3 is CASSQDGTAIRPQHF. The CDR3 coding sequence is TGTGCCAGCAGCCAAGATGGGACAGCTATCAGGCCCCAGCATTTT.

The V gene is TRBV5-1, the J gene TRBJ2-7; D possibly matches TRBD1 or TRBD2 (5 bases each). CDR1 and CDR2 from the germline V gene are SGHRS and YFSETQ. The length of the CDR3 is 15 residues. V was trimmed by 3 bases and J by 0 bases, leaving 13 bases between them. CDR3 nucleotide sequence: TGCGCCAGCAGCTCCTACCGGGGCACCTCCTACGAGCAGTACTTC. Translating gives CASSSYRGTSYEQYF. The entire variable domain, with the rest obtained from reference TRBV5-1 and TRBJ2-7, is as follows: KAGVTQTPRYLIKTRGQQVTLSCSPISGHRSVSWYQQTPGQGLQFLFEYFSETQRNKGNFPGRFSGRQFSNSRSEMNVSTLELGDSALYLCASSSYRGTSYEQYFGPGTRLTVT.